These T cell receptor beta chains were read from a single sample in a study of regulatory T cells in long-lasting Graves disease. TCRdb passed the multiplex PCR reads through MiXCR, listing each CDR3 protein once. The sample shows roughly 610,000 distinct CDR3 sequences, roughly 16% of them seen only once. The sample was also linked to a second study, of T cells in Graves' hyperthyroidism and ophthalmopathy.

The sequenced sample was peripheral blood mononuclear cells (PBMCs), obtained at new diagnosis, from a patient treated with antithyroid drugs. The receptors derive from a man in his late teens or twenties with Graves disease. Both conserved end residues are part of each CDR3. A D gene is named only where the DNA matches it firmly. The listing skips clone size in some rows; elsewhere it reads once, few, many or a size class.

abundance | j_gene | d_gene | v_gene | CDR3nt | CDR3aa
many | TRBJ2-7 | - | TRBV11-2 | TGTGCCAGCAGCTCGCCCCCGCGGCCATCGGCCGACGAGCAGTACTTC | CASSSPPRPSADEQYF
few | TRBJ2-7 | - | TRBV5-1 | TGCGCCAGCAGCTTGGAGGTCTCGTACGAGCAGTGCTTC | CASSLEVSYEQCF
few | TRBJ2-1 | TRBD2 | TRBV3-1 | TGTGCCAGCAGCCGCGCGGGAGGGCCTAGGTACAATGAGCAGTTCTTC | CASSRAGGPRYNEQFF
few | TRBJ1-1 | TRBD1 | TRBV27 | TGTGCCAGCAGCCGGCTTGGGACAGGAGGGATGAACACTGAAGCTTTCTTT | CASSRLGTGGMNTEAFF
few | TRBJ2-1 | - | TRBV19 | TGTGCCAGTAGCCGGCGGGGCCGACAAACTTACAATGAGCAGTTCTTC | CASSRRGRQTYNEQFF
many | TRBJ2-1 | TRBD2 | TRBV7-8 | TGTGCCAGCAGCCCCCTGGGAGGGACTCAAGGGGAGCAGTTCTTC | CASSPLGGTQGEQFF
many | TRBJ1-5 | - | TRBV6-1 | TGTGCCAGCAGCCAGGATAGCAATCAGCCCCAGCATTTT | CASSQDSNQPQHF
few | TRBJ2-7 | - | TRBV7-9 | TGTGCCAGCTACGGGTTTTTTGAGCAGTACTTC | CASYGFFEQYF
many | TRBJ2-1 | TRBD2 | TRBV28 | TGTGCCAGCACCACTAGCGGCTCCTACAATGAGCAGTTCTTC | CASTTSGSYNEQFF
few | TRBJ2-5 | TRBD2 | TRBV29-1 | TGCAGCGTTGAGGGACTAGCGGGATGGGAGACCCAGTACTTC | CSVEGLAGWETQYF
- | TRBJ2-1 | - | TRBV12-3/TRBV12-4 | TGTGCCAGCAGTTTAGAGCGGGATGAGCAGTTCTTC | CASSLERDEQFF
many | TRBJ2-2 | - | TRBV12-3/TRBV12-4 | TGTGCCAGCAGCGGCGACGGGGCAGCGGGACATACCGGGGAGCTGTTTTTT | CASSGDGAAGHTGELFF
many | TRBJ2-7 | TRBD1 | TRBV30 | TGTGCCTGGAGGCTCGACAGGGGACCCTACGAGCAGTACTTC | CAWRLDRGPYEQYF
- | TRBJ1-1 | - | TRBV30 | TGTGCCTGGGATGGAAGCGGGGCCGAAGCTTTCTTT | CAWDGSGAEAFF
many | TRBJ1-2 | - | TRBV28 | TGTGCCAGCAGTTTAGAACGGAGCTATGGCTACACCTTC | CASSLERSYGYTF
few | TRBJ2-3 | TRBD2 | TRBV7-9 | TGTGCCAGCAGCTTTTGGACTAGCGGGGGAGATACGCAGTATTTT | CASSFWTSGGDTQYF
- | TRBJ2-1 | TRBD2 | TRBV5-6 | TGTGCCAGCAGCTTGGAAAGCCCTAGGACTAGCGGGAGCCGTACCTACAATGAGCAGTTCTTC | CASSLESPRTSGSRTYNEQFF
many | TRBJ1-5 | TRBD1 | TRBV12-3/TRBV12-4 | TGTGCCAGCAGCCCTAGACAGGGGGCTCGGCAGCCCCAGCATTTT | CASSPRQGARQPQHF
many | TRBJ2-5 | TRBD2 | TRBV12-3/TRBV12-4 | TGTGCCAGCAAACTCAGCGGGAGAGAGACCCAGTACTTC | CASKLSGRETQYF
few | TRBJ1-1 | - | TRBV20-1 | TGCAGTGCTAGGGCCGGGGCCATTCGGGACACTGAAGCTTTCTTT | CSARAGAIRDTEAFF
- | TRBJ1-2 | - | TRBV6-1 | TGTGCCAGCAGAGAGGTTGGCTACACCTTC | CASREVGYTF
once | TRBJ2-1 | TRBD2 | TRBV20-1 | TGCAGTGCTAGTTCCCCTACCCTAGCGGGAGGGTACAATGAGCAGTTCTTC | CSASSPTLAGGYNEQFF